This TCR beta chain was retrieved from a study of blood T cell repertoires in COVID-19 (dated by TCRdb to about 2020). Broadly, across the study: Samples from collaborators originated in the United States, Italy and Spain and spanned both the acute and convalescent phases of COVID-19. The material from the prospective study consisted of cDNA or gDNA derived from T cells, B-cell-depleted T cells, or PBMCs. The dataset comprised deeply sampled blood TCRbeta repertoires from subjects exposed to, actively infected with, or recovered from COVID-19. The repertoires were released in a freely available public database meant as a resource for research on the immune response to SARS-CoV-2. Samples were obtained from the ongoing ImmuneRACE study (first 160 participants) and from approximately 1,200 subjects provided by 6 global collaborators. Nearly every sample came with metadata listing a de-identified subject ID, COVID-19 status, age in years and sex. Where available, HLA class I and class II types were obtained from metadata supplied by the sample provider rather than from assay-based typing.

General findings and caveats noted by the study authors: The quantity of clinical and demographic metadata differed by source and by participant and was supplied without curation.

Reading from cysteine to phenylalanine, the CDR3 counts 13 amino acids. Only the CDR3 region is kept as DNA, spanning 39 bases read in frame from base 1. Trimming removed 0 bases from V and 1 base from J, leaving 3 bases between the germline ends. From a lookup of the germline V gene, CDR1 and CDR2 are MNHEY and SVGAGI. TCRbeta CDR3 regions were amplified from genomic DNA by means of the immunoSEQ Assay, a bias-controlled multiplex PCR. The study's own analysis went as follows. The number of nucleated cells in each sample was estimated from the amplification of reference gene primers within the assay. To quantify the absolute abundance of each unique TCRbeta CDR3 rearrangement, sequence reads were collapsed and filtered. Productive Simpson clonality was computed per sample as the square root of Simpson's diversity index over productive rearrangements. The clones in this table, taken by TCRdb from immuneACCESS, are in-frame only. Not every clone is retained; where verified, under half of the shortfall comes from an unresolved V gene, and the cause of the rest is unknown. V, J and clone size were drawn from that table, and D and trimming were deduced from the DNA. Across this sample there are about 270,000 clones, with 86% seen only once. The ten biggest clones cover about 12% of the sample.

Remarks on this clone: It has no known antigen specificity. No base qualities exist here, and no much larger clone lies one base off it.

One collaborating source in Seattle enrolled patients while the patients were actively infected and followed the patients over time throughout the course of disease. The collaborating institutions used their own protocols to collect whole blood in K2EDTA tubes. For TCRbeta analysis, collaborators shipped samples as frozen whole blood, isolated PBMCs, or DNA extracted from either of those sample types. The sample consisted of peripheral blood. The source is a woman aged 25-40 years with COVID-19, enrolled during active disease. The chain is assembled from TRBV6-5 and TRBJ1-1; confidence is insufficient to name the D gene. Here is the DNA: TGTGCCAGCAGTTACTCGGCGAACACTGAAGCTTTCTTT. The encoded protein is CASSYSANTEAFF.